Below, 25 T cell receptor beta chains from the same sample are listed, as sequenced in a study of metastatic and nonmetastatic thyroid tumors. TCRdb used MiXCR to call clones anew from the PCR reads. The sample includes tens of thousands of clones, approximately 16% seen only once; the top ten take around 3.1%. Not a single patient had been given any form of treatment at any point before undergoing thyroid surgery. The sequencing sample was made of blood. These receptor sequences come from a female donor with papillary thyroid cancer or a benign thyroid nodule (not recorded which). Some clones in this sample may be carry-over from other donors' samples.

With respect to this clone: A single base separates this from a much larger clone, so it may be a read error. CDR3 nucleotides: TGTGCCTGGGGTCCCTTCACTGAAGCTTTCTTT. Amino acids: CAWGPFTEAFF. The chain links TRBV30 to TRBJ1-1; D not resolved. Trimming took 5 bases from V and 4 from J, leaving 8 bases between them. The CDR3 is made up of 11 amino acids. Germline V lookup: CDR1 GTSNPN, CDR2 SVGIG (reference sequence).

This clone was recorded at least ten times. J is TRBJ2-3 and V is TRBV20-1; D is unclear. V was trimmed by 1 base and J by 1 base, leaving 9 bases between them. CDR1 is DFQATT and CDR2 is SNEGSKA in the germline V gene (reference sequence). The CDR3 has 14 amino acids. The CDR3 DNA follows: TGCAGTGCTAGAGTCCAGCCGGGCACAGATACGCAGTATTTT. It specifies CSARVQPGTDTQYF.

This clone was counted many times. In nucleotides, the CDR3 is TGTGCCAGCAGTTCCGTTGGTAGCGGGAGGACAGATACGCAGTATTTT. This encodes CASSSVGSGRTDTQYF. The J gene is TRBJ2-3, the V gene TRBV11-3; 10 positions match TRBD2. The germline V gene encodes CDR1 SGHNT and CDR2 YENEEA. The CDR3 is 16 residues long. With V trimmed by 6 bases and J by 3 bases, 9 bases remained unmatched.

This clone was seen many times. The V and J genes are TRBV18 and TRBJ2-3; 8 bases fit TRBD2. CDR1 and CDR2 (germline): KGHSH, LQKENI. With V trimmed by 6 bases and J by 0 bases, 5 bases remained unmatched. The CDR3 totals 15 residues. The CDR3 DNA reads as TGTGCCAGCTCGGACGGGACTAGGAGCACAGATACGCAGTATTTT. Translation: CASSDGTRSTDTQYF.

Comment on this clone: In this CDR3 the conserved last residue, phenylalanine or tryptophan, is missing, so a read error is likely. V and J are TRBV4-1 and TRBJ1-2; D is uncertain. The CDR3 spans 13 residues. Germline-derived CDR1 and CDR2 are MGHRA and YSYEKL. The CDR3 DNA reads TGCTCCAGCAGTCTTACTACCAGCTATGGCTACACCCTC. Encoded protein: CSSSLTTSYGYTL.

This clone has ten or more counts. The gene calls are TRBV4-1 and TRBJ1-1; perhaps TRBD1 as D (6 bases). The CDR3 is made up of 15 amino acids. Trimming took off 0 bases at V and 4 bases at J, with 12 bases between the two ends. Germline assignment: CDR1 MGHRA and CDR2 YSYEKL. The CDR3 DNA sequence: TGCGCCAGCAGCCAAGATGGAGGGGGTATCACTGAAGCTTTCTTT. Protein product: CASSQDGGGITEAFF.

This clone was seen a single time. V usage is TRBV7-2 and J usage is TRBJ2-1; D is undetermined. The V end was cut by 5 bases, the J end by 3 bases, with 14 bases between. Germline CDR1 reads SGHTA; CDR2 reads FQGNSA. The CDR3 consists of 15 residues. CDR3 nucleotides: TGTGCCAGCAGCCAAGCGTTAGGCAGCTACAATGAGCAGTTCTTC. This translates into CASSQALGSYNEQFF.

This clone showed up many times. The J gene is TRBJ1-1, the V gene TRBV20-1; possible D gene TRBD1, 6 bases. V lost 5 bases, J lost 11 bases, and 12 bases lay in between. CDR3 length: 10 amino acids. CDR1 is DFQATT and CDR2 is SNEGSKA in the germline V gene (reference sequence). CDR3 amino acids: CSARGRGAFF. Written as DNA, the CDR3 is TGCAGTGCTCGGGGGCGGGGGGCTTTCTTT.

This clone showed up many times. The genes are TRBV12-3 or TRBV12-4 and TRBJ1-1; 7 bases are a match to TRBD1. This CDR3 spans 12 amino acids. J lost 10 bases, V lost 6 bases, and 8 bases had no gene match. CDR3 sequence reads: CASSSDRLGAFF. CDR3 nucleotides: TGTGCCAGCAGCTCGGACAGGTTGGGAGCTTTCTTT.

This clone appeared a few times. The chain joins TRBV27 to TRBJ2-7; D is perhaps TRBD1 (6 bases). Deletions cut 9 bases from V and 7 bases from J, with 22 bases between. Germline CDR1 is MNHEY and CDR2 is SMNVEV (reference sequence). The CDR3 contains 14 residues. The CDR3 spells CARRISGDWGEQYF. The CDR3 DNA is TGTGCCAGAAGAATTTCAGGGGATTGGGGAGAGCAGTACTTC.

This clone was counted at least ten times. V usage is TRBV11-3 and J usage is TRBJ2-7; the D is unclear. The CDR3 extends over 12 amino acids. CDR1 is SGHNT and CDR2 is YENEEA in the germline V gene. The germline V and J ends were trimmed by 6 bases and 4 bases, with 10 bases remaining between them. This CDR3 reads CASRNLGYEQYF. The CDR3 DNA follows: TGTGCCAGCAGGAACCTGGGGTACGAGCAGTACTTC.

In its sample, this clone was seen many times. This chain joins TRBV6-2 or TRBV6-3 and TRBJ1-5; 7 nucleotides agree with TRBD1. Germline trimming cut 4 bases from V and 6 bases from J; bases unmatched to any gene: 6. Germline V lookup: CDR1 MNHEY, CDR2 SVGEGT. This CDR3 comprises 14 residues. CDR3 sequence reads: CASSFEGASQPQHF. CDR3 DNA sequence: TGTGCCAGCAGTTTTGAGGGGGCGAGTCAGCCCCAGCATTTT.

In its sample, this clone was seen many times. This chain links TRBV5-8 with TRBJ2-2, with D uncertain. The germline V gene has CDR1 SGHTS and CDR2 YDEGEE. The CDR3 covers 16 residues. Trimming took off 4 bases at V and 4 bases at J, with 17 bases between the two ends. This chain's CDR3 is CASSPERGGITGELFF. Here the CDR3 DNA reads TGTGCCAGCAGCCCGGAACGAGGCGGAATCACCGGGGAGCTGTTTTTT.

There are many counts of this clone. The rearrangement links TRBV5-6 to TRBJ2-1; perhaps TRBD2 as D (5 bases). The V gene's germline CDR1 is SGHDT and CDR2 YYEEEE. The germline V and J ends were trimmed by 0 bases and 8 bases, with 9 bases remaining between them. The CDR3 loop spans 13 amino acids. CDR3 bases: TGTGCCAGCAGCTTGGCGGAGGCCGATGAGCAGTTCTTC. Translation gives CASSLAEADEQFF.

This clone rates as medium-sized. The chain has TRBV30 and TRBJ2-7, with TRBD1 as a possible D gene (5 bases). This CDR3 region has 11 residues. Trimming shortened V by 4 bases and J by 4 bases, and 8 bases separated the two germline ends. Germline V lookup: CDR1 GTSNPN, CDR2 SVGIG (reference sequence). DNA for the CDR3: TGTGCCTGGATGAAGGGGTACGAGCAGTACTTC. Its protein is CAWMKGYEQYF.

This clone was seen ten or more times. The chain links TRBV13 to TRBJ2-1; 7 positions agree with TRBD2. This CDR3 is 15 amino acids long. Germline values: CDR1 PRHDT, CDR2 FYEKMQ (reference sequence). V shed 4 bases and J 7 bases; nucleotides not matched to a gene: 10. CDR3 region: CASSYQRDEGNEQFF. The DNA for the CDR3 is TGTGCCAGCAGCTACCAGCGGGACGAGGGAAATGAGCAGTTCTTC.

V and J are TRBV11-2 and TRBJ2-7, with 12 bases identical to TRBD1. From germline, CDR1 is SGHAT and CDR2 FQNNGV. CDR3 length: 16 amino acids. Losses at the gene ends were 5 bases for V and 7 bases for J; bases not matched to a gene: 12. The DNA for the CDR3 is TGTGCCAGCAGCCAAAAGCCGGGACAGGGGGCTCAGGAGCAGTACTTC. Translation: CASSQKPGQGAQEQYF. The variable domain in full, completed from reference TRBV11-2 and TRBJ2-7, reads EAGVAQSPRYKIIEKRQSVAFWCNPISGHATLYWYQQILGQGPKLLIQFQNNGVVDDSQLPKDRFSAERLKGVDSTLKIQPAKLEDSAVYLCASSQKPGQGAQEQYFGPGTRLTVT.

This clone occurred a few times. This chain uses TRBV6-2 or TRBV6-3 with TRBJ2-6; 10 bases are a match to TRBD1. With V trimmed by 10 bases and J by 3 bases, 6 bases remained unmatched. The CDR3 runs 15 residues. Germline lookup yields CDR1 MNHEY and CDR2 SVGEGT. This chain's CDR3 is CATGQGEDGANVLTF. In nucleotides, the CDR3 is TGTGCCACCGGACAGGGGGAGGATGGGGCCAACGTCCTGACTTTC.

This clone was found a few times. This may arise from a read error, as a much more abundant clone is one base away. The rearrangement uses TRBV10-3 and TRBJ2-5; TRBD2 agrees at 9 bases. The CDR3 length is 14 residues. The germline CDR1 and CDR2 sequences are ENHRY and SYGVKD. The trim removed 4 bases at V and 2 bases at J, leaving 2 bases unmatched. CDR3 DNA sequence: TGTGCCATCAGTGTGACTAGCGGACAAGAGACCCAGTACTTC. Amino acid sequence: CAISVTSGQETQYF.

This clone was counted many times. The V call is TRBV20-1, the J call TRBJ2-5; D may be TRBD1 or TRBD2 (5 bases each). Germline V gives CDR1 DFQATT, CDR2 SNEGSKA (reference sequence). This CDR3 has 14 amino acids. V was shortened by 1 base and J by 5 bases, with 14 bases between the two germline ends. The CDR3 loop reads CSARGGGYWETQYF. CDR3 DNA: TGCAGTGCTAGAGGGGGCGGGTACTGGGAGACCCAGTACTTC.

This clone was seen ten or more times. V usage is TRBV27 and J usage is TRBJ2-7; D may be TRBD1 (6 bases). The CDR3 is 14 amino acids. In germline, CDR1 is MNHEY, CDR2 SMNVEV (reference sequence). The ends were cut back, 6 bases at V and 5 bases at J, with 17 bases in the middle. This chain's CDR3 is CASRDPITGNEQYF. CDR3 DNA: TGTGCCAGCAGAGATCCAATTACAGGGAACGAGCAGTACTTC.

The CDR3 spells CASSGPLPGELFF. The CDR3 DNA follows: TGTGCCAGCTCAGGACCGCTCCCAGGGGAGCTGTTTTTT. The rearrangement links TRBV18 to TRBJ2-2; D remains unclear. CDR1 and CDR2 from the germline V gene are KGHSH and LQKENI. The CDR3 is 13 residues long. V was shortened by 5 bases and J by 8 bases, with 12 bases between the two germline ends.

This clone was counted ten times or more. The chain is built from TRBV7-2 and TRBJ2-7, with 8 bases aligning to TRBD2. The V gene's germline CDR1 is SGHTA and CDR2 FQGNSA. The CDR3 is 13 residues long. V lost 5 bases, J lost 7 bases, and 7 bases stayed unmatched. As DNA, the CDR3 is TGTGCCAGCAGCCCAAGGACTAGCCTGGAGCAGTACTTC. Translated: CASSPRTSLEQYF.

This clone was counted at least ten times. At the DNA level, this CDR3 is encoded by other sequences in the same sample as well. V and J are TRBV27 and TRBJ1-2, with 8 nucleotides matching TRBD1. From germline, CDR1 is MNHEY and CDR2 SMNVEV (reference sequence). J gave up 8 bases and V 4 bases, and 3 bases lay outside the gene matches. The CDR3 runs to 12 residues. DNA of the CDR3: TGTGCCAGCAGTTCCCGGACAGGGGGCTACACCTTC. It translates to CASSSRTGGYTF.

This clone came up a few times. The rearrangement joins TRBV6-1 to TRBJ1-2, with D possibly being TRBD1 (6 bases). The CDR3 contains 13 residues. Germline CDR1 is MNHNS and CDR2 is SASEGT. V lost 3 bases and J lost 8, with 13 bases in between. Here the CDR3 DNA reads TGTGCCAGCAGTGATTGGGGGCGCGGGGGCTACACCTTC. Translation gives CASSDWGRGGYTF.